These T cell receptor beta chains were read from a single sample in a study of blood T cell repertoires in COVID-19. Data came from immunoSEQ multiplex PCR; TCRdb stores just in-frame clones and leaves some out. This sample has roughly 180,000 clones, with roughly nine tenths found just once. Sequencing was done on a sample of peripheral blood. These receptor sequences come from a man in his 70s with active or convalescent COVID-19. CDR3s include the opening cysteine and the closing phenylalanine or tryptophan. A D gene is named only where the DNA matches it firmly.

j_gene: TRBJ1-2
d_gene: -
v_gene: TRBV29-1
CDR3aa: CSVATDFYGYTF
CDR3nt: TGCAGCGTTGCGACAGACTTCTATGGCTACACCTTC

j_gene: TRBJ2-1
d_gene: TRBD2
v_gene: TRBV20-1
CDR3aa: CSASLLAGWDEQFF
CDR3nt: TGCAGTGCTAGTCTCCTAGCGGGGTGGGATGAGCAGTTCTTC

j_gene: TRBJ2-2
d_gene: TRBD2
v_gene: TRBV4-3
CDR3aa: CASSQDSSGRGGELFF
CDR3nt: TGCGCCAGCAGCCAGGACTCCAGCGGGAGGGGCGGGGAGCTGTTTTTT

j_gene: TRBJ1-5
d_gene: -
v_gene: TRBV21-1
CDR3aa: CASSKEGPGQGGSGNQPQHF
CDR3nt: TGTGCCAGCAGCAAAGAGGGACCGGGACAGGGGGGATCTGGCAATCAGCCCCAGCATTTT

j_gene: TRBJ2-7
d_gene: TRBD1
v_gene: TRBV6-2/TRBV6-3
CDR3aa: CASSSTGGAGEQYF
CDR3nt: TGTGCCAGCAGTTCGACAGGGGGCGCGGGAGAGCAGTACTTC

j_gene: TRBJ2-1
d_gene: TRBD2
v_gene: TRBV7-9
CDR3aa: CASSLWIAGSTYNEQFF
CDR3nt: TGTGCCAGCAGCTTATGGATAGCGGGAAGCACCTACAATGAGCAGTTCTTC

j_gene: TRBJ2-5
d_gene: TRBD2
v_gene: TRBV7-2
CDR3aa: CASSLGGLAGRETQYF
CDR3nt: TGTGCCAGCAGCTTAGGGGGACTAGCGGGAAGAGAGACCCAGTACTTC

j_gene: TRBJ2-4
d_gene: TRBD1
v_gene: TRBV7-2
CDR3aa: CASNPDRVQNIQYF
CDR3nt: TGTGCCAGCAACCCTGACAGGGTCCAAAACATTCAGTACTTC

j_gene: TRBJ2-2
d_gene: TRBD1
v_gene: TRBV25-1
CDR3aa: CASSIEGGLPNTGELFF
CDR3nt: TGTGCCAGCAGTATCGAAGGGGGCCTTCCGAACACCGGGGAGCTGTTTTTT

j_gene: TRBJ2-1
d_gene: TRBD2
v_gene: TRBV2
CDR3aa: CASTAETSGKTEQFF
CDR3nt: TGTGCCAGCACGGCGGAGACTAGCGGGAAAACTGAGCAGTTCTTC

j_gene: TRBJ1-3
d_gene: -
v_gene: TRBV7-6
CDR3aa: CASSLMAGTTILSGNTIYF
CDR3nt: TGTGCCAGCAGCTTAATGGCAGGGACTACTATCCTCTCTGGAAACACCATATATTTT